The 4 T cell receptor beta chains presented below share a single source sample, sequenced in a study of blood T cell repertoires in COVID-19. Sequencing was performed with immunoSEQ multiplex PCR; in TCRdb, only in-frame clones are kept and a portion is missing. The repertoire holds under 300,000 clones, with about nine tenths as singletons. The specimen sequenced was PBMCs or T cells enriched from blood (not recorded which). These receptors were taken from a woman aged 30 to 39 with acute COVID-19.

The table lists this clone with a count of one. J is TRBJ2-4 and V is TRBV2, with 10 bases aligning to TRBD1. Germline V gives CDR1 SNHLY, CDR2 FYNNEI. The CDR3 spans 17 residues. The V gene end was trimmed by 2 bases and the J gene end by 0 bases; junction bases not matched to a gene: 4. The CDR3, as DNA: TGTGCCAGCAGTGAAATGGGACAGGGGATAGCCAAAAACATTCAGTACTTC. Protein: CASSEMGQGIAKNIQYF. The variable domain in full, with the rest retrieved from reference TRBV2 and TRBJ2-4, is EPEVTQTPSHQVTQMGQEVILRCVPISNHLYFYWYRQILGQKVEFLVSFYNNEISEKSEIFDDQFSVERPDGSNFTLKIRSTKLEDSAMYFCASSEMGQGIAKNIQYFGAGTRLSVL.

Note on this clone: Other DNA sequences within the sample encode an identical CDR3. The chain links TRBV6-5 to TRBJ1-2; no clear D. CDR1 is MNHEY and CDR2 is SVGAGI in the germline V gene. The CDR3 is made up of 13 amino acids. Trimming took off 4 bases at V and 2 bases at J, with 8 bases between the two ends. The CDR3 DNA follows: TGTGCCAGCAGTTTGACAAGAAACTATGGCTACACCTTC. The encoded protein is CASSLTRNYGYTF.

The chain has TRBV12-5 and TRBJ1-5; no clear D. Germline V gene data show CDR1 as LGHNT and CDR2 as FRNRAP. The CDR3 runs 16 residues. V gave up 4 bases and J gave up 4 bases, with 17 bases separating them. CDR3 sequence reads: CASGSPHSAINQPQHF. The CDR3 coding sequence is TGTGCTAGTGGTTCCCCCCACAGTGCCATAAATCAGCCCCAGCATTTT.

The chain joins TRBV27 to TRBJ1-2; 7 bases map to TRBD1. Germline assignment: CDR1 MNHEY and CDR2 SMNVEV (reference sequence). This CDR3 has 15 amino acids. V shed 0 bases and J 4 bases; nucleotides not matched to a gene: 5. CDR3 sequence (DNA): TGTGCCAGCAGTTTATCCACAGGGGTAGGCTATGGCTACACCTTC. It encodes CASSLSTGVGYGYTF.